A single sample gave rise to the 13 T cell receptor beta chains below, sequenced in a study of blood T cell repertoires in COVID-19 (dated by TCRdb to the early 2020s). The protocol used for the library was the immunoSEQ multiplex PCR assay. In TCRdb, the immuneACCESS table is reduced to in-frame sequences with V and J assigned. These tables do not hold every clone; where another copy was compared, an unresolved V gene accounts for under half, and the others remain unexplained. The sample records about 220,000 clones, 86% of which are singletons. Around 3.5% of the sample lies in the top ten. Sequencing input: PBMCs or T cells enriched from blood (not recorded which). The receptor set was obtained from a middle-aged woman with acute COVID-19.

A few counts support this clone. The chain joins TRBV6-6 to TRBJ1-6, with 12 bases fitting TRBD1. V was clipped by 5 bases and J by 7 bases; unmatched bases: 15. The CDR3 extends over 19 amino acids. Germline CDR1 is MNHNY and CDR2 is SVGAGI (reference sequence). The CDR3: CASSPSQIGTGGRNSPLHF. CDR3 bases: TGTGCCAGCAGTCCCTCCCAGATTGGGACAGGGGGCCGGAATTCACCCCTCCACTTT.

The chain joins TRBV27 to TRBJ1-2; tentatively, D is TRBD1 (6 bases). This CDR3 comprises 14 residues. Trimming stripped 5 bases from V and 7 bases from J, with 17 bases between. Germline V gene lookup returns CDR1 MNHEY and CDR2 SMNVEV (reference sequence). As DNA, the CDR3 is TGTGCCAGCAGTGCCGGGGGGGCTCGGAGTGGCTACACCTTC. This sequence encodes CASSAGGARSGYTF.

This chain links TRBV19 with TRBJ1-1; perhaps TRBD1 as D (5 bases). The CDR3 runs 16 residues. Deletions cut 1 base from V and 3 bases from J, with 15 bases between. Germline loops: CDR1 LNHDA, CDR2 SQIVND (reference sequence). In DNA form, the CDR3 reads TGTGCCAGTAGTATAGCTAAGGGGTACCTAGACACTGAAGCTTTCTTT. It is translated as CASSIAKGYLDTEAFF.

The chain uses TRBV14 and TRBJ2-1; TRBD2 aligns across 12 bases. With 6 bases clipped from V and 7 bases from J, the junction kept 4 bases outside the gene matches. Germline CDR1 is SGHDN and CDR2 is FVKESK. The CDR3 has 14 residues. The CDR3 spells CASSILAGGNEQFF. Here the CDR3 DNA reads TGTGCCAGCAGTATACTAGCGGGGGGTAATGAGCAGTTCTTC.

This clone was recorded only once. This chain joins TRBV5-1 and TRBJ2-3, with D maybe TRBD2 (6 bases). The CDR3 length is 15 residues. The germline V gene has CDR1 SGHRS and CDR2 YFSETQ. Trimming took off 1 base at V and 6 bases at J, with 15 bases between the two ends. The CDR3 nucleotides read TGCGCCAGCAGCTTGCCCGGGACTTCGTCGGATACGCAGTATTTT. Amino acids: CASSLPGTSSDTQYF.

This clone was picked up one time. The chain links TRBV19 to TRBJ2-7, with 7 bases matching TRBD2. Germline assignment: CDR1 LNHDA and CDR2 SQIVND (reference sequence). Trimming at V came to 5 bases and at J to 5 bases, leaving 6 bases not matched to a gene. The CDR3 totals 13 residues. The CDR3 loop is CASSSWTRNEQYF. Written as DNA, the CDR3 is TGTGCCAGTAGTTCCTGGACTAGGAACGAGCAGTACTTC.

V gene TRBV7-6 combines with J gene TRBJ2-3; the D gene is possibly TRBD2 (6 bases). The CDR3 spans 17 residues. Trimming removed 3 bases from V and 2 bases from J, with 18 bases in between. Germline values: CDR1 SGHVS, CDR2 FNYEAQ. In nucleotides, the CDR3 is TGTGCCAGCAGCTTCCCCATCATGGGGGGTCCCACAGATACGCAGTATTTT. This translates into CASSFPIMGGPTDTQYF.

The V and J genes are TRBV7-9 and TRBJ1-1; the match to TRBD1 covers 7 bases. Looked up from germline, CDR1 is SEHNR and CDR2 is FQNEAQ (reference sequence). After removal of 1 base from V and 4 bases from J, the junction contained 9 bases not matched to a gene. This CDR3 contains 16 residues. CDR3: CASSLGPGRGSTEAFF. The CDR3 DNA is TGTGCCAGCAGCTTAGGTCCCGGCAGGGGGAGCACTGAAGCTTTCTTT.

The chain links TRBV19 to TRBJ1-2; D ambiguous. The V gene's germline CDR1 is LNHDA and CDR2 SQIVND (reference sequence). V lost 1 base and J lost 8, with 14 bases in between. The CDR3 consists of 14 residues. As DNA, the CDR3 is TGTGCCAGTAGTATAGTGGTGGATTCGAGGGGCTACACCTTC. Translated, it gives CASSIVVDSRGYTF.

This clone is labeled as medium-sized (0.01 to 0.1%). The chain recombines TRBV14 with TRBJ1-3; no clear D gene. Germline lookup yields CDR1 SGHDN and CDR2 FVKESK. This CDR3 comprises 13 residues. Deletions cut 6 bases from V and 4 bases from J, with 10 bases between. CDR3 nucleotide sequence: TGTGCCAGCAGATTCATGCAGGGAAACACCATATATTTT. Translated: CASRFMQGNTIYF. Filled out from reference TRBV14 and TRBJ1-3, the complete variable domain reads EAGVTQFPSHSVIEKGQTVTLRCDPISGHDNLYWYRRVMGKEIKFLLHFVKESKQDESGMPNNRFLAERTGGTYSTLKVQPAELEDSGVYFCASRFMQGNTIYFGEGSWLTVV.

The CDR3 spells CASSNSGVEDTQYF. The CDR3 nucleotides are TGTGCCAGCAGCAATAGCGGGGTTGAAGATACGCAGTATTTT. This chain links TRBV7-8 with TRBJ2-3; the match to TRBD2 covers 8 bases. The CDR3 covers 14 residues. V gave up 5 bases and J gave up 5 bases; unmatched junction bases: 6. Germline CDR1 reads SGHVS; CDR2 reads FQNEAQ.

The chain has TRBV10-1 and TRBJ1-4; 7 bases match TRBD1. There are 17 residues in the CDR3. J lost 4 bases, V lost 4 bases, and 12 bases had no gene match. Germline lookup yields CDR1 WNHNN and CDR2 SYGVQD (reference sequence). The CDR3 coding sequence is TGCGCCAGCAGTGTTCGAGGGACAGAACTTATTAATGAAAAACTGTTTTTT. It is translated as CASSVRGTELINEKLFF.

In nucleotides, the CDR3 is TGTGCCAGCAAGGGCGAGGGCTATGGCTACACCTTC. Its protein product is CASKGEGYGYTF. The V and J genes are TRBV3-1 (or the pseudogene TRBV3-2) and TRBJ1-2; D remains ambiguous. This CDR3 spans 12 amino acids. The V and J ends lost 7 bases and 4 bases respectively, with 10 bases between them. Per the germline V gene, CDR1 is LGHDT and CDR2 is YNNKEL (reference sequence).